The sequence of this TCR beta chain was determined in a study of T-cell reconstitution after alpha-beta-depleted transplantation in children. A remark on this clonotype: Its antigen is unidentified.

The TCRbeta library was prepared with unique molecular identifiers. TCRdb re-derived calls from the PCR reads in MiXCR, one entry per CDR3 protein. The sample consists of hundreds of thousands of distinct CDR3 sequences, roughly 15% of them appearing once. Notes on the study in general: As was reported, about two months after transplant, alpha-beta T cells came from several hundred expanded graft clones.

The CDR3 consists of 14 residues. In germline, CDR1 is SGHRS, CDR2 YFSETQ. Trimming removed 0 bases at V and 7 bases at J, with 10 bases between. The rearrangement links TRBV5-1 to TRBJ1-4, with D uncertain. This sequence originates from a male patient younger than 18 who had a stem cell transplant for acute lymphoblastic leukemia, so the T cells may come from the graft donor. Here the sequenced sample was PBMCs, mostly from graft donor cells, taken 360 days after TCRalphabeta/CD19-depleted stem cell transplant. CDR3 region: CASSLALQSEKLFF. The CDR3 DNA reads as TGCGCCAGCAGCTTGGCTCTACAGAGTGAAAAACTGTTTTTT.